This T cell receptor beta chain was retrieved from a study of CD8+CD57+ T cells in acquired aplastic anemia. Study as a whole: Yields of DNA that came from sorted CD4+ and CD8+ cells averaged approximately 3.5 ug. Among healthy donors, CD4+ cells averaged about 9.9 million reads.

The V and J ends lost 7 bases and 3 bases, in that order; junction bases with no gene match: 3. This CDR3 contains 13 residues. Germline V CDR1 and CDR2: SNHLY, FYNNEI. Genomic DNA, serving as template, underwent TCR beta VDJ and CDR3 profiling. MiXCR, run by TCRdb on the reads, gives a single entry per CDR3 protein. The top ten hold approximately 60% of the sample, which has approximately 81,000 distinct CDR3 sequences, approximately 46% seen once. The TCR comes from a human donor in good health, serving as a control. V and J are TRBV2 and TRBJ1-1; 9 bases agree with TRBD1. Sequencing was performed on sorted CD4+, CD8+, or CD8+CD57+ T cells (not recorded which) from PBMCs. The CDR3 region has the DNA TGTGCCAGCAAACGGGACAGGGACACTGAAGCTTTCTTT. Translating gives CASKRDRDTEAFF.